This entry features one TCR beta chain sequence. Donors were healthy HIV-negative adults without recent acute infections or vaccinations. This entry comes from a study of shared clonotypes between healthy human individuals. For the study at large: Plates per donor: three CD4 naive, three CD4 memory, two CD8 naive, one CD8 memory.

Over several immunoSEQ plates, each subset's genomic DNA was distributed in even portions. When replicate PCRs were run on sorted subsets, they used approximately 0.2 ug DNA, roughly 30,000 T cell genomes. Using immunoSEQ multiplex PCR, the repertoire was profiled, and TCRdb retains in-frame clones only, with some absent. Seen here are about 690,000 clones, roughly 87% observed once, and the top ten hold 30% to 35%. Trimming took 3 bases from V and 2 from J, leaving 10 bases between them. Germline CDR1 is MNHEY and CDR2 is SMNVEV (reference sequence). The CDR3 covers 14 residues. The V call is TRBV27, the J call TRBJ2-5; perhaps TRBD2 as D (6 bases). Material for sequencing was memory CD8+ T cells from PBMCs. This sample's subset: CD45RO+ cells pooled with CCR7-negative TemRA cells. This receptor was identified in a man younger than 35 in good health. Some clones in this sample may be carry-over from other donors' samples. DNA for the CDR3: TGTGCCAGCAGTTTCCGGGACTCGCAAGAGACCCAGTACTTC. Translation: CASSFRDSQETQYF.